The following is a TCR beta chain sequence with its context. Trimming left V 4 bases short and J 3 bases short, with 12 bases between. The CDR3 has 14 amino acids. In germline, CDR1 is MNHEY, CDR2 SMNVEV (reference sequence). These data come from a study of patients and donors after allogeneic stem cell transplantation. Via MiXCR, TCRdb re-called the RT-PCR reads, giving one row per CDR3 protein. The sample lists roughly 880,000 distinct CDR3 sequences, about a sixth seen once, with around 6% in the top ten. This clonotype was obtained from a human donor who was either an allogeneic HSCT recipient or a stem cell or donor lymphocyte infusion donor (not recorded which). It is not recorded whose cells these are; they may come from a transplant donor. This chain connects TRBV27 to TRBJ2-5; D gene unclear. Sequenced input: blood, either unsorted or a sorted T cell fraction (not recorded which). CDR3 in DNA: TGTGCCAGCAGTTCAGGTCCGACCGAAGAGACCCAGTACTTC. Its protein is CASSSGPTEETQYF.